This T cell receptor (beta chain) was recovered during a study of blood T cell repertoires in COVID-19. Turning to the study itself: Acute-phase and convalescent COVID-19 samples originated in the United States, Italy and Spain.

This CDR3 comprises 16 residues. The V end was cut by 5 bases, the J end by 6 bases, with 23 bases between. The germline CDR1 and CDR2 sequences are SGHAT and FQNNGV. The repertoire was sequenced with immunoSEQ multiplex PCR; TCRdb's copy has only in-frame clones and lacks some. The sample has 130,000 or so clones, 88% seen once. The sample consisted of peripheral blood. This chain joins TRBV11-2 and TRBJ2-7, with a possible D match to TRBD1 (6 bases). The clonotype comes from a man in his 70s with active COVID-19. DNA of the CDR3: TGTGCCAGCAGCCGGACAGCTCCTAGACTTCTTGCCGAGCAGTACTTC. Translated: CASSRTAPRLLAEQYF.